Presented here are 21 T cell receptor beta chains from one specimen sequenced in a study of OX40 agonist ivuxolimab in advanced cancers. Sequencing used immunoSEQ multiplex PCR; TCRdb keeps in-frame clones, though not all of them. The sample yields around 100,000 clones, 70% to 90% seen once. Here the sequenced sample was CD4+ or CD8+ T cells sorted from blood, taken in a trial of the OX40 agonist ivuxolimab. These receptor sequences come from an adult with an advanced solid tumor such as melanoma, head and neck, liver or kidney cancer.

This rearrangement joins TRBV4-1 to TRBJ2-7, with TRBD2 as a possible D gene (6 bases). Germline CDR1 reads MGHRA; CDR2 reads YSYEKL. The CDR3 runs 18 residues. The V end was cut by 4 bases, the J end by 1 base, with 23 bases between. The CDR3 DNA follows: TGCGCCAGCAGCCTTAGAATAGCGGCTTCAACAGAATCCTACGAGCAGTACTTC. It encodes CASSLRIAASTESYEQYF.

The genes are TRBV20-1 and TRBJ1-2; D remains unclear. Trimming pared 0 bases from V and 7 bases from J, leaving 0 bases between. Germline V CDR1 and CDR2: DFQATT, SNEGSKA (reference sequence). The CDR3 spans 9 residues. In nucleotides, the CDR3 is TGCAGTGCTAGAGATGGCTACACCTTC. It translates to CSARDGYTF.

The chain is built from TRBV11-2 and TRBJ1-1, with D hard to call. The CDR3 runs 13 residues. The ends were cut back, 2 bases at V and 1 base at J, with 5 bases in the middle. Germline V CDR1 and CDR2: SGHAT, FQNNGV. CDR3 sequence reads: CASSLYRNTEAFF. As DNA, the CDR3 is TGTGCCAGCAGCTTATACAGGAACACTGAAGCTTTCTTT.

This chain joins TRBV7-9 and TRBJ1-2; D uncertain. The ends were cut back, 8 bases at V and 8 bases at J, with 21 bases in the middle. Germline loops: CDR1 SEHNR, CDR2 FQNEAQ (reference sequence). The CDR3 loop spans 14 amino acids. Here the CDR3 reads CASSLPSQLRGYTF. CDR3 DNA: TGTGCCAGCTCGCTCCCTTCCCAGCTGAGAGGCTACACCTTC.

The chain is built from TRBV11-3 and TRBJ2-5, with 7 bases aligning to TRBD2. Trimming at V came to 0 bases and at J to 2 bases, leaving 15 bases not matched to a gene. Germline assignment: CDR1 SGHNT and CDR2 YENEEA. The CDR3 loop spans 19 amino acids. The CDR3 DNA follows: TGTGCCAGCAGCTTAGATTCCGGCGGCATACTAGCGATGCAAGAGACCCAGTACTTC. The encoded protein is CASSLDSGGILAMQETQYF.

The gene calls are TRBV30 and TRBJ2-1; 11 bases align to TRBD2. Trimming cost V 8 bases and J 0 bases; bases outside gene matches: 6. Germline lookup yields CDR1 GTSNPN and CDR2 SVGIG (reference sequence). The CDR3 runs to 15 residues. CDR3 residues: CAHVAGGISYNEQFF. The CDR3 DNA follows: TGTGCCCATGTAGCGGGGGGGATCTCCTACAATGAGCAGTTCTTC.

This clone was observed a single time. The chain joins TRBV19 to TRBJ2-7; 9 bases agree with TRBD2. V dropped 2 bases and J dropped 7; count of bases not matched to a gene: 12. Looked up from germline, CDR1 is LNHDA and CDR2 is SQIVND (reference sequence). The CDR3 has 16 amino acids. The CDR3 coding sequence is TGTGCCAGTAGTATAAGACCGCGGGAGGGCCGTGGGGAGCAGTACTTC. It translates to CASSIRPREGRGEQYF.

The chain uses TRBV5-1 and TRBJ1-2; the match to TRBD1 covers 8 bases. This CDR3 is 15 amino acids long. CDR1 and CDR2 (germline): SGHRS, YFSETQ. V lost 3 bases, J lost 4 bases, and 8 bases stayed unmatched. The CDR3 loop is CASSSGQGGGYGYTF. The CDR3, as DNA: TGCGCCAGCAGCTCCGGACAGGGAGGTGGCTATGGCTACACCTTC. Complete variable domain (other parts from reference TRBV5-1 and TRBJ1-2): KAGVTQTPRYLIKTRGQQVTLSCSPISGHRSVSWYQQTPGQGLQFLFEYFSETQRNKGNFPGRFSGRQFSNSRSEMNVSTLELGDSALYLCASSSGQGGGYGYTFGSGTRLTVV.

The V gene is TRBV30, the J gene TRBJ1-2; no reliable D call. This CDR3 comprises 11 residues. V was cut by 3 bases and J by 7 bases, with 9 bases left in between. CDR1 and CDR2 from the germline V gene are GTSNPN and SVGIG (reference sequence). The CDR3 coding sequence is TGTGCCTGGAGCCGGGAACTTGGCTACACCTTC. Amino acid sequence: CAWSRELGYTF.

The V call is TRBV6-6, the J call TRBJ1-3; the D gene is possibly TRBD1 (6 bases). The CDR3 consists of 15 residues. Germline V gene data show CDR1 as MNHNY and CDR2 as SVGAGI (reference sequence). V gave up 5 bases and J gave up 4 bases, with 15 bases separating them. The CDR3 reads CASSPPGTTGNTIYF. In nucleotides, the CDR3 is TGTGCCAGCAGTCCACCAGGGACAACAGGAAACACCATATATTTT.

The V and J genes are TRBV7-2 and TRBJ1-6; D is possibly TRBD1 (5 bases). The CDR3 contains 15 residues. Germline lookup yields CDR1 SGHTA and CDR2 FQGNSA. Trimming shortened V by 7 bases and J by 9 bases, and 19 bases separated the two germline ends. This chain's CDR3 is CASTLRAGGASPLHF. CDR3 DNA: TGTGCCAGCACCCTTAGGGCCGGGGGAGCTTCACCCCTCCACTTT.

The V call is TRBV14, the J call TRBJ1-1, with a possible D match to TRBD1 (6 bases). V shed 5 bases and J shed 4 bases, with 11 bases lying between them. CDR1 SGHDN and CDR2 FVKESK come from the germline V gene. This CDR3 is 13 amino acids long. CDR3 coding DNA: TGTGCCAGCAGCTACGGGACAAGCACTGAAGCTTTCTTT. This translates into CASSYGTSTEAFF.

The V and J genes are TRBV5-1 and TRBJ2-1, with D hard to call. Germline V gene data show CDR1 as SGHRS and CDR2 as YFSETQ. This CDR3 is 13 amino acids long. Trimming shortened V by 5 bases and J by 0 bases, and 6 bases separated the two germline ends. For the CDR3, the DNA is TGCGCCAGCAGAGGTGGCTCCTACAATGAGCAGTTCTTC. Protein product: CASRGGSYNEQFF.

J is TRBJ2-3 and V is TRBV11-2, with D unclear. Between the trimmed V and J ends, which lost 6 bases and 7 bases, there was a span of 11 bases. The CDR3 is made up of 12 amino acids. Germline V lookup: CDR1 SGHAT, CDR2 FQNNGV. The chain's CDR3 is CASSPLGNTQYF. The CDR3 DNA sequence: TGTGCCAGCAGTCCCTTGGGCAATACGCAGTATTTT. The variable domain in full, with the rest retrieved from reference TRBV11-2 and TRBJ2-3, is EAGVAQSPRYKIIEKRQSVAFWCNPISGHATLYWYQQILGQGPKLLIQFQNNGVVDDSQLPKDRFSAERLKGVDSTLKIQPAKLEDSAVYLCASSPLGNTQYFGPGTRLTVL.

The chain links TRBV5-4 to TRBJ2-5, with TRBD1 matching 7 bases. The germline CDR1 and CDR2 sequences are SGHNT and YYREEE (reference sequence). The CDR3 sequence is 14 residues long. After removal of 4 bases from V and 1 base from J, the junction contained 4 bases not matched to a gene. This CDR3 is CASSRQGSQETQYF. CDR3 coding DNA: TGTGCCAGCAGCAGACAGGGTTCCCAAGAGACCCAGTACTTC.

The chain joins TRBV6-6 to TRBJ2-7; D is tentatively TRBD1 or TRBD2 (5 bases each). Trimming pared 4 bases from V and 2 bases from J, leaving 9 bases between. The CDR3 is 13 residues long. CDR1 is MNHNY and CDR2 is SVGAGI in the germline V gene (reference sequence). CDR3 DNA sequence: TGTGCCAGCAGTTGGGACCGTACCTACGAGCAGTACTTC. The encoded protein is CASSWDRTYEQYF.

V and J are TRBV7-9 and TRBJ2-7; D is uncertain. Germline V gene lookup returns CDR1 SEHNR and CDR2 FQNEAQ (reference sequence). This CDR3 has 14 amino acids. V shed 1 base and J shed 5 bases, with 12 bases lying between them. This chain's CDR3 is CASSLGAGFNEQYF. The DNA for the CDR3 is TGTGCCAGCAGCTTAGGGGCCGGGTTCAACGAGCAGTACTTC.

The chain joins TRBV7-2 to TRBJ2-7, with 14 nucleotides matching TRBD2. CDR1 is SGHTA and CDR2 is FQGNSA in the germline V gene. V lost 2 bases, J lost 5 bases, and 14 bases stayed unmatched. This CDR3 region has 19 residues. In nucleotides, the CDR3 is TGTGCCAGCAGCTTACAGGTGGGACTAGCGGGAGTAGGGTCCCACGAGCAGTACTTC. Residues: CASSLQVGLAGVGSHEQYF. Full variable domain (missing parts from reference TRBV7-2 and TRBJ2-7): GAGVSQSPSNKVTEKGKDVELRCDPISGHTALYWYRQSLGQGLEFLIYFQGNSAPDKSGLPSDRFSAERTGGSVSTLTIQRTQQEDSAVYLCASSLQVGLAGVGSHEQYFGPGTRLTVT.

The V gene is TRBV7-9, the J gene TRBJ2-7; D uncertain. Germline V lookup: CDR1 SEHNR, CDR2 FQNEAQ (reference sequence). Trimming stripped 2 bases from V and 3 bases from J, with 8 bases between. The CDR3 spans 13 residues. The CDR3 region is CASSLRKDYEQYF. DNA of the CDR3: TGTGCCAGCAGCTTACGAAAGGACTACGAGCAGTACTTC. The whole variable domain, filled in from reference TRBV7-9 and TRBJ2-7, reads DTGVSQNPRHKITKRGQNVTFRCDPISEHNRLYWYRQTLGQGPEFLTYFQNEAQLEKSRLLSDRFSAERPKGSFSTLEIQRTEQGDSAMYLCASSLRKDYEQYFGPGTRLTVT.

The DNA for the CDR3 is TGTGCCTGGAGTAGCCGTCAAGGGACAGCAACTTTCTTT. Protein product: CAWSSRQGTATFF. V and J are TRBV30 and TRBJ1-1, with TRBD1 matching 7 bases. With V trimmed by 2 bases and J by 12 bases, 12 bases remained unmatched. Germline V gives CDR1 GTSNPN, CDR2 SVGIG (reference sequence). This CDR3 comprises 13 residues.

The chain employs TRBV29-1 and TRBJ1-1, with a tentative D call TRBD1 (6 bases). The germline V and J ends were trimmed by 7 bases and 0 bases, with 12 bases remaining between them. From germline, CDR1 is SQVTM and CDR2 ANQGSEA. The CDR3 extends over 13 amino acids. The DNA of the CDR3 is TGCAGCGCCGGAGGGGGTTTGAACACTGAAGCTTTCTTT. Its translation: CSAGGGLNTEAFF.